Listed here are 3 T cell receptor beta chains from one sample, sequenced in a study of T cell changes during pregnancy in multiple sclerosis. Clones were read by immunoSEQ multiplex PCR, and TCRdb kept only the in-frame ones, dropping some. The data hold under 60,000 clones, with around 93% observed a single time. The specimen comprised CD4+ T cells from peripheral blood mononuclear cells, sampled after pregnancy. Every receptor here comes from a female donor with multiple sclerosis, enrolled in a pregnancy study.

This clone has only one observation. The chain couples TRBV7-3 to TRBJ2-2; tentative D call: TRBD1 (6 bases). The V and J ends lost 3 bases and 1 base respectively, with 9 bases between them. Germline V CDR1 and CDR2: SGHTA, FQGTGA. The length of the CDR3 is 15 residues. The CDR3 nucleotides are TGTGCCAGCAGCTTTGGCAGGGGGAACACCGGGGAGCTGTTTTTT. This gives the protein CASSFGRGNTGELFF.

The genes are TRBV5-1 and TRBJ2-5; D is perhaps TRBD1 (6 bases). This CDR3 spans 17 amino acids. Germline lookup yields CDR1 SGHRS and CDR2 YFSETQ. With 4 bases removed from V and 2 bases from J, the gap between germline ends came to 21 bases. CDR3 loop: CASSIIKIGQNQETQYF. CDR3 coding DNA: TGCGCCAGCAGCATAATAAAGATCGGACAGAATCAAGAGACCCAGTACTTC.

This chain joins TRBV4-3 and TRBJ1-1; D remains ambiguous. V shed 1 base and J shed 1 base, with 10 bases lying between them. The CDR3 runs to 15 residues. CDR1 LGHNA and CDR2 YSLEER come from the germline V gene. CDR3 nucleotide sequence: TGCGCCAGCAGCCAAGCCCTGTCCCCGAACACTGAAGCTTTCTTT. Its protein is CASSQALSPNTEAFF.